Shown below are 31 T cell receptor beta chains from a single sample sequenced in a study of T cells in Graves' hyperthyroidism and ophthalmopathy (dated by TCRdb to between 2018 and 2021). The library relied on multiplex PCR. Data came from an Illumina HiSeq 2000. The TCR beta CDR3 regions were amplified from the RNA transcripts. The TCR CDR3 was subjected to a first round of RT-PCR using the HTBI primer set and the Qiagen OneStep RT-PCR kit. TCRdb reanalyzed the raw reads on its own, using fastp at Q25 for trimming and MiXCR for clone calling, and kept in-frame beta chains. Each CDR3 protein gets just one entry, which takes the most common genes and DNA from the rows behind it. This sample lists some 650,000 distinct CDR3 sequences; 16% were detected once. The ten top clones hold 2.5% to 4% of the sample. Sequencing was done on a sample of blood. Source of these receptors: a woman aged 35 to 49 with Graves' ophthalmopathy.

The sample holds many counts of this clonotype. Written as DNA, the CDR3 is TGTGCCAGCAGTACATTCAGGGGAGTAGCTTTCTTT. It is translated as CASSTFRGVAFF. This chain connects TRBV28 to TRBJ1-1, with D possibly being TRBD1 (6 bases). V lost 5 bases and J 10 bases, leaving 14 bases between the germline ends. Germline CDR1 MDHEN, CDR2 SYDVKM. The CDR3 loop spans 12 amino acids. The variable domain in full, with the rest retrieved from reference TRBV28 and TRBJ1-1, is DVKVTQSSRYLVKRTGEKVFLECVQDMDHENMFWYRQDPGLGLRLIYFSYDVKMKEKGDIPEGYSVSREKKERFSLILESASTNQTSMYLCASSTFRGVAFFGQGTRLTVV.

This clonotype was recorded many times. The chain has TRBV5-1 and TRBJ1-1, with 8 positions matching TRBD1. The trim removed 4 bases at V and 5 bases at J, leaving 7 bases unmatched. Germline assignment: CDR1 SGHRS and CDR2 YFSETQ. This CDR3 has 14 residues. For the CDR3, the DNA is TGCGCCAGCAGCCTGACAGGGGTCGGAACTGAAGCTTTCTTT. Its translation is CASSLTGVGTEAFF.

The gene calls are TRBV6-1 and TRBJ2-7, with 10 bases matching TRBD1. Looked up from germline, CDR1 is MNHNS and CDR2 is SASEGT. V lost 10 bases, J lost 2 bases, and 11 bases stayed unmatched. There are 15 residues in the CDR3. The CDR3 nucleotides read TGTGCCACCGGGTGGTTGACAGGGGGCACCTACGAGCAGTACTTC. It specifies CATGWLTGGTYEQYF.

This clonotype was seen a handful of times. The chain is built from TRBV19 and TRBJ2-2; D may be TRBD2 (6 bases). This CDR3 has 11 amino acids. Germline CDR1 reads LNHDA; CDR2 reads SQIVND (reference sequence). The V gene lost 10 bases and the J gene lost 7 bases, with 10 bases spanning the gap. The chain's CDR3 is CATSAGGELFF. The CDR3 nucleotides are TGTGCCACTAGCGCAGGCGGGGAGCTGTTTTTT.

This clonotype appeared many times. The chain is built from TRBV12-3 or TRBV12-4 and TRBJ1-5; TRBD1 is a possible D gene (5 bases). V gave up 6 bases and J gave up 3 bases, with 12 bases separating them. There are 14 residues in the CDR3. The CDR3, as DNA: TGTGCCAGCAGCCTGGGGGGATTCAATCAGCCCCAGCATTTT. Residues: CASSLGGFNQPQHF.

In its sample, this clonotype was seen many times. The rearrangement joins TRBV3-1 to TRBJ1-2; D remains unclear. CDR1 is LGHDT and CDR2 is YNNKEL in the germline V gene (reference sequence). The CDR3 runs 13 residues. V lost 0 bases to trimming and J lost 8 bases, with 10 bases between them. For the CDR3, the DNA is TGTGCCAGCAGCCAAGACGGGCAGACCGGCTACACCTTC. Translated: CASSQDGQTGYTF.

As regards this clonotype: Since a much larger clone is just one base distant, this may be a read error. V usage is TRBV20-1 and J usage is TRBJ2-7; possible D gene TRBD2, 6 bases. CDR3 size: 13 residues. V shed 4 bases and J shed 3 bases, with 13 bases lying between them. Germline CDR1 and CDR2: DFQATT and SNEGSKA (reference sequence). In DNA, the CDR3 is TGCAGTGCTAACGTGGCGGGAATCTACGAGCAGTACTTC. This encodes CSANVAGIYEQYF.

This clonotype was seen repeatedly, ten times or more. V is TRBV12-3 or TRBV12-4 and J is TRBJ2-1; D gene unclear. The CDR3 sequence is 14 residues long. V dropped 7 bases and J dropped 6 bases, with 16 bases sitting between them. In nucleotides, the CDR3 is TGTGCCAGCACCAACTCGGTCGTACCCAATGAGCAGTTCTTC. Its translation is CASTNSVVPNEQFF.

The chain carries TRBV5-5 and TRBJ1-5, with D unresolved. The CDR3 is 15 residues long. Germline values: CDR1 SGHKS, CDR2 YYEKEE (reference sequence). The germline V and J ends were trimmed by 0 bases and 0 bases, with 7 bases remaining between them. CDR3 in amino acids: CASSLAPYSNQPQHF. CDR3 sequence (DNA): TGTGCCAGCAGCTTGGCCCCCTATAGCAATCAGCCCCAGCATTTT.

This clonotype was seen ten or more times. The chain couples TRBV20-1 to TRBJ2-3; 11 bases agree with TRBD2. The germline gives CDR1 DFQATT, CDR2 SNEGSKA (reference sequence). J gave up 6 bases and V 6 bases, and 11 bases lay outside the gene matches. The CDR3 is made up of 15 amino acids. CDR3 sequence (DNA): TGCAGTGCCCCCCGGATAGCGGGAGGGGGGGATACGCAGTATTTT. Its translation: CSAPRIAGGGDTQYF.

At least ten counts were recorded for this clonotype. The J gene is TRBJ2-1, the V gene TRBV3-1, with D tentatively TRBD1 (6 bases). Trimming took 2 bases from V and 5 from J, leaving 10 bases between them. The CDR3 runs to 14 residues. Germline V gives CDR1 LGHDT, CDR2 YNNKEL (reference sequence). The CDR3 DNA reads as TGTGCCAGCAGCCAATGGGGGCCGAACAATGAGCAGTTCTTC. Its protein product is CASSQWGPNNEQFF.

This clonotype was detected many times. The genes are TRBV19 and TRBJ1-4, with unresolved D. V was shortened by 3 bases and J by 0 bases, with 14 bases between the two germline ends. CDR1 and CDR2 (germline): LNHDA, SQIVND (reference sequence). This CDR3 contains 17 residues. This CDR3 is CASSIGLQLATNEKLFF. The CDR3 DNA reads TGTGCCAGTAGTATTGGACTGCAGCTCGCAACTAATGAAAAACTGTTTTTT.

The table lists this clonotype with a few counts. The V gene is TRBV7-9, the J gene TRBJ1-1; D ambiguous. Trimming removed 4 bases at V and 3 bases at J, with 9 bases between. Germline-derived CDR1 and CDR2 are SEHNR and FQNEAQ (reference sequence). The CDR3 is 13 amino acids. The CDR3 sequence: CASSYTEDTEAFF. In DNA, the CDR3 is TGTGCCAGCAGCTACACAGAGGACACTGAAGCTTTCTTT.

The sample holds many counts of this clonotype. This chain links TRBV20-1 with TRBJ2-3; TRBD2 agrees at 10 bases. The V and J ends lost 6 bases and 5 bases, in that order; junction bases with no gene match: 8. CDR3 length: 14 amino acids. Germline V gene lookup returns CDR1 DFQATT and CDR2 SNEGSKA (reference sequence). The chain's CDR3 is CSAQREGLGDTQYF. The CDR3 coding sequence is TGCAGTGCACAGCGGGAGGGCCTCGGAGATACGCAGTATTTT.

V is TRBV6-2 or TRBV6-3 and J is TRBJ1-4, with D possibly matching TRBD1 (6 bases). Germline V gene sequence: CDR1 MNHEY, CDR2 SVGEGT. Trimming stripped 6 bases from V and 10 bases from J, with 18 bases between. The CDR3 loop spans 14 amino acids. As DNA, the CDR3 is TGTGCCAGCAGGTGGGGGGGCCCTGAGGGAAAACTGTTTTTT. This sequence encodes CASRWGGPEGKLFF.

This clonotype has ten or more counts. The chain joins TRBV2 to TRBJ1-5; no clear D. V gave up 5 bases and J gave up 7 bases, with 18 bases separating them. Germline CDR1 SNHLY, CDR2 FYNNEI. The CDR3 totals 15 residues. The DNA for the CDR3 is TGTGCCAGCAGTCCTCCGGGAGTGATCCGGCAGCCCCAGCATTTT. Its translation is CASSPPGVIRQPQHF.

This clonotype occurred a few times. The V gene is TRBV5-1, the J gene TRBJ2-1, with 15 bases fitting TRBD2. J gave up 9 bases and V 6 bases, and 10 bases lay outside the gene matches. The CDR3 contains 16 residues. CDR1 SGHRS and CDR2 YFSETQ come from the germline V gene. The CDR3 DNA is TGCGCCAGCACTTGGACTAGCGGGGGGGCCGTGGGTGAGCAGTTCTTC. Translating it yields CASTWTSGGAVGEQFF.

The chain uses TRBV29-1 and TRBJ2-1; unclear D gene. Trimming took off 6 bases at V and 1 base at J, with 13 bases between the two ends. From germline, CDR1 is SQVTM and CDR2 ANQGSEA. The CDR3 runs 14 residues. The CDR3 region has the DNA TGCAGCGTCAGAGCTAGTAGGTCCTACAATGAGCAGTTCTTC. Protein: CSVRASRSYNEQFF.

This clonotype came up many times. The chain combines TRBV7-2 with TRBJ2-2; D call uncertain. This CDR3 contains 15 residues. CDR1 is SGHTA and CDR2 is FQGNSA in the germline V gene. Trimming removed 3 bases at V and 4 bases at J, with 12 bases between. The CDR3: CASSLDGWSTGELFF. The CDR3 region has the DNA TGTGCCAGCAGCTTGGACGGGTGGAGCACCGGGGAGCTGTTTTTT.

This clonotype was recorded at least ten times. The rearrangement joins TRBV28 to TRBJ2-5; the D gene is possibly TRBD1 (6 bases). Between the trimmed V and J ends, which lost 6 bases and 5 bases, there was a span of 22 bases. Germline V lookup: CDR1 MDHEN, CDR2 SYDVKM. This CDR3 contains 16 residues. The CDR3 loop reads CASRLQGFGGGETQYF. CDR3 DNA sequence: TGTGCCAGCAGGTTACAGGGATTCGGAGGCGGGGAGACCCAGTACTTC.

With regard to this clonotype: Since a much larger clone is just one base distant, this may be a read error. V gene TRBV12-3 or TRBV12-4 combines with J gene TRBJ2-1; 11 bases are shared with TRBD1. Gene TRBJ2-7 matches the end of the DNA better, so the J call may be wrong. The CDR3 loop spans 17 amino acids. The CDR3: CASSFYFGQGARNEQYF. The CDR3 coding sequence is TGTGCCAGCAGTTTTTACTTTGGACAGGGGGCGAGGAATGAGCAGTACTTC.

V gene TRBV28 combines with J gene TRBJ1-1, with D maybe TRBD1 (6 bases). Germline V CDR1 and CDR2: MDHEN, SYDVKM. V lost 6 bases to trimming and J lost 3 bases, with 17 bases between them. The CDR3 covers 15 residues. CDR3 protein: CASSRSTGFYTEAFF. For the CDR3, the DNA is TGTGCCAGCAGCAGATCTACAGGGTTCTACACTGAAGCTTTCTTT.

This clonotype has a count of ten or more. The chain joins TRBV27 to TRBJ1-2, with D perhaps matching TRBD1 (5 bases). Looked up from germline, CDR1 is MNHEY and CDR2 is SMNVEV (reference sequence). The CDR3 length is 13 residues. V lost 10 bases to trimming and J lost 0 bases, with 12 bases between them. The CDR3 region has the DNA TGTGCCACTTCTCACAGGCCTAACTATGGCTACACCTTC. Protein product: CATSHRPNYGYTF.

This clonotype was recorded at least ten times. The CDR3 DNA sequence: TGTGCCAGCAGTCCGGGAGCGGCGAGCAATCAGCCCCAGCATTTT. It specifies CASSPGAASNQPQHF. J is TRBJ1-5 and V is TRBV2; D unclear. The CDR3 spans 15 residues. The ends were cut back, 5 bases at V and 1 base at J, with 12 bases in the middle. From germline, CDR1 is SNHLY and CDR2 FYNNEI.

This clonotype was observed many times. The chain uses TRBV29-1 and TRBJ1-1; the D is unclear. The CDR3 totals 13 residues. V was clipped by 4 bases and J by 0 bases, with 9 bases between them. Per germline, CDR1 SQVTM and CDR2 ANQGSEA. The DNA for the CDR3 is TGCAGCGTTGCCCGGATCATGAACACTGAAGCTTTCTTT. This sequence encodes CSVARIMNTEAFF.

The chain has TRBV3-1 and TRBJ2-7; D is perhaps TRBD2 (5 bases). V was trimmed by 1 base and J by 1 base, leaving 11 bases between them. Per the germline V gene, CDR1 is LGHDT and CDR2 is YNNKEL (reference sequence). The CDR3 contains 15 residues. The CDR3 nucleotides read TGTGCCAGCAGCCAAGGGAGGAGGCAGTCCTACGAGCAGTACTTC. Its protein product is CASSQGRRQSYEQYF.

The chain joins TRBV29-1 to TRBJ2-3; 9 bases are a match to TRBD1. CDR3 length: 15 residues. V was clipped by 3 bases and J by 2 bases; unmatched bases: 6. In germline, CDR1 is SQVTM, CDR2 ANQGSEA. In DNA form, the CDR3 reads TGCAGCGTTGACTTGGACAGGGGAGCCACAGATACGCAGTATTTT. Encoded protein: CSVDLDRGATDTQYF.

This clonotype has a handful of counts. This chain joins TRBV6-5 and TRBJ2-1, with D possibly matching TRBD2 (6 bases). V was cut by 0 bases and J by 8 bases, with 17 bases left in between. The CDR3 contains 16 residues. CDR1 MNHEY and CDR2 SVGAGI come from the germline V gene. CDR3 sequence (DNA): TGTGCCAGCAGTTACTCGGGGCGGGGCGGTCCCCATGAGCAGTTCTTC. This sequence encodes CASSYSGRGGPHEQFF.

In its sample, this clonotype was seen many times. The chain links TRBV2 to TRBJ2-7; TRBD2 is a possible D gene (6 bases). This CDR3 has 11 amino acids. The V end was cut by 4 bases, the J end by 5 bases, with 6 bases between. In germline, CDR1 is SNHLY, CDR2 FYNNEI. CDR3 in amino acids: CASSGRDEQYF. The CDR3 coding sequence is TGTGCCAGCAGTGGGAGGGACGAGCAGTACTTC. The full variable domain, completed using reference TRBV2 and TRBJ2-7, is EPEVTQTPSHQVTQMGQEVILRCVPISNHLYFYWYRQILGQKVEFLVSFYNNEISEKSEIFDDQFSVERPDGSNFTLKIRSTKLEDSAMYFCASSGRDEQYFGPGTRLTVT.

The chain is built from TRBV20-1 and TRBJ2-3, with D possibly matching TRBD2 (6 bases). CDR1 is DFQATT and CDR2 is SNEGSKA in the germline V gene (reference sequence). This CDR3 has 14 amino acids. Trimming cost V 2 bases and J 2 bases, with 11 bases left between them. The CDR3 spells CSARPAGATDTQYF. The CDR3 bases are TGCAGTGCTAGACCAGCGGGCGCCACAGATACGCAGTATTTT.

The chain couples TRBV11-1 to TRBJ2-5; 9 bases map to TRBD1. Germline trimming cut 8 bases from V and 1 base from J; bases unmatched to any gene: 17. The CDR3 is 18 residues long. Germline-derived CDR1 and CDR2 are SGHAT and FQDESV (reference sequence). The CDR3 loop is CASSPNSPGQGSQETQYF. The CDR3 nucleotides read TGTGCCAGCTCACCTAACTCTCCGGGACAGGGATCCCAAGAGACCCAGTACTTC.